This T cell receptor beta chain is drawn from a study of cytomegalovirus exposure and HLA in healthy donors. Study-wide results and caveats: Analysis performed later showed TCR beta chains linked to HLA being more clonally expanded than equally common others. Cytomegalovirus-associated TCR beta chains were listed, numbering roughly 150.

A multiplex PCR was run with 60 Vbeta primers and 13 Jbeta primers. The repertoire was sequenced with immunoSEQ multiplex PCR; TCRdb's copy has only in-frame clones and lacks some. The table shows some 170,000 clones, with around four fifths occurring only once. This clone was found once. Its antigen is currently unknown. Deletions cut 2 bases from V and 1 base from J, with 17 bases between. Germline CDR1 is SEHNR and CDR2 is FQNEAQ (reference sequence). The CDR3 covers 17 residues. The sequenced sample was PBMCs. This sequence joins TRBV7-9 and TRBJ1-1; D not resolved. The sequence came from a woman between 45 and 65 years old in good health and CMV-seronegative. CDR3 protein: CASSLPRLERRNTEAFF. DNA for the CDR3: TGTGCCAGCAGCTTACCCCGACTAGAAAGACGGAACACTGAAGCTTTCTTT.